This paragraph reports one TCR beta chain. The record originates from a study of T cell responses to AZD1222 COVID-19 vaccine. Only in-frame clones appear in the TCRdb table, and some are missing; sequencing was by immunoSEQ multiplex PCR. The repertoire holds approximately 82,000 clones, with around 90% as singletons. The CDR3 contains 15 residues. The ends lost 5 bases at V and 5 bases at J; junction bases unmatched: 8. CDR1 and CDR2 (germline): SGHTA, FQGNSA. This clonotype was sampled from an adult who received the AZD1222 COVID-19 vaccine. Sequenced material: peripheral blood, taken 28 days after the second AZD1222 dose. The chain has TRBV7-2 and TRBJ2-3, with 9 bases aligning to TRBD1. The CDR3: CASSLGGQGIDTQYF. The DNA for the CDR3 is TGTGCCAGCAGCCTAGGGGGACAGGGCATAGATACGCAGTATTTT.